One and the same sample provided the 32 T cell receptor beta chains below, sequenced in a study of T cells in Graves' hyperthyroidism and ophthalmopathy. TCR beta CDR3 sequences were amplified from RNA transcripts. Using the HTBI primer set, a first-round RT-PCR was run on the TCR CDR3. TCRdb re-called the multiplex PCR reads with MiXCR, one entry per CDR3 protein. The sample shows under 300,000 distinct CDR3 sequences, about 14% of them seen only once. The sequencing input was blood. These TCRs come from a woman aged 40 to 50 with Graves' hyperthyroidism that later progressed to Graves' ophthalmopathy.

The genes are TRBV18 and TRBJ1-1; D is ambiguous. Germline V gives CDR1 KGHSH, CDR2 LQKENI. The CDR3 has 13 amino acids. V was cut by 3 bases and J by 2 bases, with 7 bases left in between. The DNA of the CDR3 is TGTGCCAGCTCACCCTCCTCCAACACTGAAGCTTTCTTT. This gives the protein CASSPSSNTEAFF.

The CDR3 region has the DNA TGCGCCAGCGGCCGCTTCCAGACGGATTCACCCCTCCACTTT. Protein sequence: CASGRFQTDSPLHF. This chain uses TRBV4-1 with TRBJ1-6, with no clear D. The CDR3 is 14 residues long. Deletions cut 8 bases from V and 8 bases from J, with 16 bases between. Germline V gene lookup returns CDR1 MGHRA and CDR2 YSYEKL.

This clonotype occurred many times. The chain joins TRBV7-9 to TRBJ1-2; D is unclear. Germline-derived CDR1 and CDR2 are SEHNR and FQNEAQ (reference sequence). CDR3 length: 12 amino acids. The V end was cut by 2 bases, the J end by 3 bases, with 4 bases between. This CDR3 reads CASSLQHYGYTF. The CDR3 DNA sequence: TGTGCCAGCAGCTTACAACACTATGGCTACACCTTC.

The chain links TRBV28 to TRBJ1-1, with D maybe TRBD1 (5 bases). The CDR3 is 14 amino acids. With 6 bases removed from V and 1 base from J, the gap between germline ends came to 12 bases. Looked up from germline, CDR1 is MDHEN and CDR2 is SYDVKM. Here the CDR3 DNA reads TGTGCCAGCAGACGGGGCACCACGAACACTGAAGCTTTCTTT. As protein: CASRRGTTNTEAFF.

The chain carries TRBV27 and TRBJ2-1; 7 positions agree with TRBD1. Germline V gene sequence: CDR1 MNHEY, CDR2 SMNVEV (reference sequence). This CDR3 is 14 amino acids long. With 10 bases clipped from V and 7 bases from J, the junction kept 13 bases outside the gene matches. CDR3 in amino acids: CANPDRASGNEQFF. The CDR3 DNA is TGTGCCAACCCCGACAGGGCGTCTGGAAATGAGCAGTTCTTC.

This clonotype was counted many times. V and J are TRBV11-3 and TRBJ2-2; TRBD1 matches at 8 bases. This CDR3 is built from 16 residues. Germline loops: CDR1 SGHNT, CDR2 YENEEA. J was trimmed by 1 base and V by 5 bases; bases with no gene match: 6. The CDR3 is CASSPGQGENTGELFF. The CDR3, as DNA: TGTGCCAGCAGCCCAGGACAGGGTGAGAACACCGGGGAGCTGTTTTTT.

The table lists this clonotype with many counts. The V and J genes are TRBV27 and TRBJ1-5, with TRBD1 matching 8 bases. Germline V gene lookup returns CDR1 MNHEY and CDR2 SMNVEV (reference sequence). The ends lost 2 bases at V and 1 base at J; junction bases unmatched: 10. CDR3 length: 18 amino acids. As DNA, the CDR3 is TGTGCCAGCAGTTTAAACCCCGCAGGGGGCACGAGCAATCAGCCCCAGCATTTT. Translated: CASSLNPAGGTSNQPQHF.

The V and J genes are TRBV5-1 and TRBJ2-3; 15 bases match TRBD2. CDR1 and CDR2 from the germline V gene are SGHRS and YFSETQ. V lost 1 base and J lost 3; bases outside the gene matches: 3. The CDR3 loop spans 17 amino acids. CDR3 residues: CASSLLGTSGRTDTQYF. The CDR3 nucleotides are TGCGCCAGCAGCTTGCTTGGGACTAGCGGGAGGACAGATACGCAGTATTTT.

This clonotype was picked up many times. The rearrangement uses TRBV3-1 and TRBJ2-7; D is unclear. V was cut by 0 bases and J by 3 bases, with 9 bases left in between. Germline CDR1 reads LGHDT; CDR2 reads YNNKEL (reference sequence). The CDR3 consists of 14 residues. The CDR3 is CASSQETLHYEQYF. CDR3 DNA: TGTGCCAGCAGCCAAGAGACGCTCCACTACGAGCAGTACTTC.

The CDR3 DNA is TGCGCCAGCAGCTTGATGTCAGTGGCCCAAGAGACCCAGTACTTC. Its protein product is CASSLMSVAQETQYF. V usage is TRBV5-1 and J usage is TRBJ2-5; D is unclear. The CDR3 contains 15 residues. The germline V gene has CDR1 SGHRS and CDR2 YFSETQ. V lost 1 base to trimming and J lost 1 base, with 11 bases between them.

At least ten counts were recorded for this clonotype. This rearrangement joins TRBV6-1 to TRBJ2-2, with 8 positions matching TRBD2. Germline V gene sequence: CDR1 MNHNS, CDR2 SASEGT. There are 14 residues in the CDR3. Losses at the gene ends were 5 bases for V and 6 bases for J; bases not matched to a gene: 5. The CDR3 nucleotides are TGTGCCAGCAGTCGGACTAGCTTCCCCGGGGAGCTGTTTTTT. It codes for CASSRTSFPGELFF.

The chain is built from TRBV28 and TRBJ1-5; 7 bases map to TRBD1. The length of the CDR3 is 14 residues. The V gene's germline CDR1 is MDHEN and CDR2 SYDVKM. Losses at the gene ends were 7 bases for V and 6 bases for J; bases not matched to a gene: 9. The CDR3 DNA follows: TGTGCCAGCACCCTGACAGGGTGGGGTCAGCCCCAGCATTTT. As protein: CASTLTGWGQPQHF.

This clonotype was observed many times. The chain joins TRBV3-1 to TRBJ1-1, with 10 bases that match TRBD1. The CDR3 contains 15 residues. Germline CDR1 LGHDT, CDR2 YNNKEL (reference sequence). Losses at the gene ends were 4 bases for V and 4 bases for J; bases not matched to a gene: 6. In DNA, the CDR3 is TGTGCCAGCAGCCTGGGACAGGGGCAGGGCACTGAAGCTTTCTTT. It is translated as CASSLGQGQGTEAFF.

The chain recombines TRBV9 with TRBJ1-1; tentatively, D is TRBD1 (5 bases). This CDR3 contains 14 residues. Germline loops: CDR1 SGDLS, CDR2 YYNGEE. V was clipped by 4 bases and J by 0 bases, with 10 bases between them. The CDR3, as DNA: TGTGCCAGCAGCCCTAGACAGATGAACACTGAAGCTTTCTTT. This gives the protein CASSPRQMNTEAFF.

This clonotype was recorded at least ten times. V usage is TRBV2 and J usage is TRBJ1-5; possibly TRBD1 for D (5 bases). There are 14 residues in the CDR3. V lost 2 bases to trimming and J lost 6 bases, with 11 bases between them. Germline V gene sequence: CDR1 SNHLY, CDR2 FYNNEI. The DNA of the CDR3 is TGTGCCAGCAGTGAACAGGGCGGAGGTCAGCCCCAGCATTTT. It encodes CASSEQGGGQPQHF.

The chain employs TRBV10-3 and TRBJ2-5; perhaps TRBD1 as D (5 bases). V lost 2 bases and J 1 base, leaving 8 bases between the germline ends. Germline CDR1 ENHRY, CDR2 SYGVKD. The CDR3 has 14 amino acids. CDR3 bases: TGTGCCATCAGTGAGCCAGGGCCCCAAGAGACCCAGTACTTC. It codes for CAISEPGPQETQYF.

Many counts were recorded for this clonotype. This rearrangement joins TRBV6-1 to TRBJ1-2, with a tentative D call TRBD1 (6 bases). Germline V gene data show CDR1 as MNHNS and CDR2 as SASEGT. The CDR3 has 14 amino acids. V was pared by 2 bases and J by 6 bases, with 13 bases between. CDR3 in amino acids: CASSEKEGGHGYTF. The CDR3 DNA is TGTGCCAGCAGTGAAAAGGAGGGGGGCCATGGCTACACCTTC.

This clonotype was counted many times. The chain has TRBV24-1 and TRBJ2-3; a weak D match, TRBD2 (6 bases). Deletions cut 2 bases from V and 2 bases from J, with 19 bases between. This CDR3 contains 18 residues. Germline V gene sequence: CDR1 KGHDR, CDR2 SFDVKD. The CDR3 nucleotides read TGTGCCACCAGTGATTCCCGCACCGGGGGAGGTAACACAGATACGCAGTATTTT. Amino acid sequence: CATSDSRTGGGNTDTQYF.

V usage is TRBV6-2 or TRBV6-3 and J usage is TRBJ1-2; tentatively, D is TRBD1 (5 bases). V lost 6 bases and J 6 bases, leaving 23 bases between the germline ends. The CDR3 has 16 amino acids. CDR1 is MNHEY and CDR2 is SVGEGT in the germline V gene. CDR3 amino acids: CASRSGTSGRLDGYTF. As DNA, the CDR3 is TGTGCCAGCAGATCAGGGACGTCCGGTCGTCTCGATGGCTACACCTTC.

This clonotype was counted at least ten times. CDR3: CASSLEGTRTGELFF. CDR3 bases: TGTGCCAGCAGTTTGGAGGGGACTCGCACCGGGGAGCTGTTTTTT. The chain links TRBV28 to TRBJ2-2, with D possibly matching TRBD2 (6 bases). Per the germline V gene, CDR1 is MDHEN and CDR2 is SYDVKM. V gave up 3 bases and J gave up 4 bases, with 12 bases separating them. The CDR3 runs 15 residues.

This clonotype was counted only a few times. The genes are TRBV6-1 and TRBJ1-1; tentative D call: TRBD1 (6 bases). The CDR3 has 15 residues. Germline lookup yields CDR1 MNHNS and CDR2 SASEGT. V lost 7 bases and J lost 1, with 16 bases in between. The CDR3 is CASNLGTLSNTEAFF. In DNA, the CDR3 is TGTGCCAGCAACCTCGGGACATTATCGAACACTGAAGCTTTCTTT.

This clonotype has at least ten counts. The rearrangement uses TRBV3-1 and TRBJ2-5; no reliable D call. V lost 6 bases to trimming and J lost 5 bases, with 13 bases between them. CDR1 LGHDT and CDR2 YNNKEL come from the germline V gene (reference sequence). This CDR3 comprises 13 residues. CDR3: CASSSPSWETQYF. The CDR3, as DNA: TGTGCCAGCAGTAGCCCGAGTTGGGAGACCCAGTACTTC.

This clonotype was observed a handful of times. The CDR3 DNA reads as TGTGCCAGCAGCCAAGATGATTGGGGGACAGGGCTTAACTATGGCTACACCTTC. Encoded protein: CASSQDDWGTGLNYGYTF. This chain links TRBV4-2 with TRBJ1-2, with 9 bases matching TRBD1. V shed 0 bases, J shed 1 base, and the junction held 9 bases outside the gene matches. CDR3 length: 18 amino acids. Germline CDR1 is LGHNA and CDR2 is YNFKEQ.

This clonotype has ten or more counts. CDR3 region: CASSLLGTEAFF. CDR3 nucleotide sequence: TGTGCCAGCAGCTTGTTGGGGACTGAAGCTTTCTTT. The gene calls are TRBV5-4 and TRBJ1-1, with D hard to call. CDR1 and CDR2 (germline): SGHNT, YYREEE (reference sequence). Trimming stripped 1 base from V and 5 bases from J, with 6 bases between. The length of the CDR3 is 12 residues.

This clonotype was recorded many times. This chain links TRBV28 with TRBJ1-4; D may be TRBD1 (5 bases). The CDR3 consists of 15 residues. Germline V lookup: CDR1 MDHEN, CDR2 SYDVKM. With 5 bases removed from V and 7 bases from J, the gap between germline ends came to 17 bases. This CDR3 reads CASSPLSRGSEKLFF. CDR3 sequence (DNA): TGTGCCAGCAGTCCCCTCTCGCGGGGGAGTGAAAAACTGTTTTTT.

This clonotype appeared a few times. A much larger clone differs by one base, so this may be a read error. The chain employs TRBV12-3 or TRBV12-4 and TRBJ2-3, with TRBD1 as a possible D gene (6 bases). This CDR3 comprises 12 residues. The V and J ends lost 5 bases and 7 bases respectively, with 10 bases between them. The CDR3, as DNA: TGTGCCAGCAGTGACAGGCGGAATACGCAGTATTTT. Residues: CASSDRRNTQYF.

The sample holds many counts of this clonotype. This rearrangement joins TRBV14 to TRBJ1-2; D is undetermined. Trimming removed 2 bases from V and 7 bases from J, with 11 bases in between. This CDR3 is built from 13 residues. Germline V gene lookup returns CDR1 SGHDN and CDR2 FVKESK. In DNA, the CDR3 is TGTGCCAGCAGCCAAAAGGGAAGACGTGGCTACACCTTC. This codes for CASSQKGRRGYTF.

The J gene is TRBJ2-1, the V gene TRBV4-2; D ambiguous. Trimming removed 4 bases at V and 9 bases at J, with 19 bases between. CDR1 LGHNA and CDR2 YNFKEQ come from the germline V gene. The CDR3 has 15 amino acids. The CDR3 loop is CASSPRGDRSVEQFF. The CDR3 nucleotides are TGTGCCAGCAGCCCAAGAGGTGATAGATCGGTTGAGCAGTTCTTC.

Many counts were recorded for this clonotype. V is TRBV7-9 and J is TRBJ2-5; TRBD2 matches 7 bases. Germline V gene sequence: CDR1 SEHNR, CDR2 FQNEAQ (reference sequence). The CDR3 is 15 residues long. Trimming removed 3 bases from V and 0 bases from J; junction bases left unmatched: 4. Here the CDR3 DNA reads TGTGCCAGCAGCTTTCTAGCGGTGTACCAAGAGACCCAGTACTTC. It codes for CASSFLAVYQETQYF.

This clonotype occurred many times. The DNA for the CDR3 is TGTGCCACCAGCAGGGACTTTTCAACATCCTACAATGAGCAGTTCTTC. It is translated as CATSRDFSTSYNEQFF. The J gene is TRBJ2-1, the V gene TRBV15; D is possibly TRBD2 (5 bases). Deletions cut 3 bases from V and 1 base from J, with 13 bases between. Germline V CDR1 and CDR2: LNHNV, YYDKDF (reference sequence). This CDR3 has 16 amino acids.

This clonotype was observed at least ten times. This sequence joins TRBV7-3 and TRBJ1-1; D gene uncertain. CDR1 and CDR2 from the germline V gene are SGHTA and FQGTGA. The CDR3 has 13 residues. The ends were cut back, 4 bases at V and 4 bases at J, with 10 bases in the middle. For the CDR3, the DNA is TGTGCCAGCAGCTCCCCCCCCGGCACTGAAGCTTTCTTT. It yields the protein CASSSPPGTEAFF.

The gene calls are TRBV29-1 and TRBJ2-7; a possible D gene is TRBD1 (5 bases). Deletions cut 4 bases from V and 4 bases from J, with 5 bases between. The CDR3 loop spans 10 amino acids. Germline loops: CDR1 SQVTM, CDR2 ANQGSEA. CDR3 in amino acids: CSVGQYEQYF. The CDR3 DNA sequence: TGCAGCGTTGGACAGTACGAGCAGTACTTC.